This entry lists 3 T cell receptor beta chains sequenced from one sample in a study of T cell responses to AZD1222 COVID-19 vaccine. The method was immunoSEQ multiplex PCR; TCRdb's version includes in-frame clones alone and lacks a portion of them. The sample holds around 140,000 clones, 93% seen once. Here the sequenced sample was peripheral blood, taken on day 0 of AZD1222 vaccination. Source of these receptors: an adult in good health.

The rearrangement links TRBV9 to TRBJ2-5; D ambiguous. CDR1 and CDR2 from the germline V gene are SGDLS and YYNGEE. The V gene lost 0 bases and the J gene lost 4 bases, with 10 bases spanning the gap. The CDR3 has 14 residues. This CDR3 reads CASSVGQFTETQYF. The CDR3 nucleotides read TGTGCCAGCAGCGTAGGGCAGTTCACAGAGACCCAGTACTTC.

This chain connects TRBV10-1 to TRBJ2-1; possible D gene TRBD2, 6 bases. Germline CDR1 WNHNN, CDR2 SYGVQD (reference sequence). CDR3 size: 15 residues. Trimming cost V 3 bases and J 7 bases, with 16 bases left between them. CDR3 amino acids: CASSDGGVGRNEQFF. CDR3 coding DNA: TGCGCCAGCAGTGACGGGGGAGTGGGAAGGAATGAGCAGTTCTTC.

This chain links TRBV29-1 with TRBJ2-1; tentatively, D is TRBD1 or TRBD2 (6 bases each). From germline, CDR1 is SQVTM and CDR2 ANQGSEA. V was clipped by 5 bases and J by 7 bases, with 9 bases between them. The CDR3 spans 11 residues. In DNA, the CDR3 is TGCAGCGTTCGGAGGGGGAATGAGCAGTTCTTC. Residues: CSVRRGNEQFF.